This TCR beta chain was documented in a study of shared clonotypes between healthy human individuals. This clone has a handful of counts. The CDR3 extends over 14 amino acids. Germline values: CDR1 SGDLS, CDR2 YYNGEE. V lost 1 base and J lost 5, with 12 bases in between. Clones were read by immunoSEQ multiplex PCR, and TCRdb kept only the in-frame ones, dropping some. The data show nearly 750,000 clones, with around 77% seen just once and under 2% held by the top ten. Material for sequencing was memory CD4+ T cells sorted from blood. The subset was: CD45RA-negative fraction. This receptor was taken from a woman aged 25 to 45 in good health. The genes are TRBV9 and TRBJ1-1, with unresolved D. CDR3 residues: CASSVFGVGTEAFF. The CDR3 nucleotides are TGTGCCAGCAGCGTATTCGGGGTTGGAACTGAAGCTTTCTTT.